This T cell receptor (beta chain) was retrieved from a study of blood T cell repertoires in COVID-19. Turning to the study itself: The study drew acute and convalescent COVID-19 samples from the United States, Italy and Spain. Sample material is recorded as cDNA or gDNA derived from T cells, B-cell-depleted T cells, or PBMCs.

Trimming at V came to 4 bases and at J to 4 bases, leaving 11 bases not matched to a gene. This CDR3 is 16 amino acids long. Per the germline V gene, CDR1 is SNHLY and CDR2 is FYNNEI. Per the authors' pipeline: Using reference gene primer amplification, nucleated cell counts were estimated. The method was immunoSEQ multiplex PCR; TCRdb's version includes in-frame clones alone and lacks a portion of them. The V and J calls and clone size were taken over from that table, and D and trimming were inferred from the DNA. The sample shows about 230,000 clones, approximately 84% of them seen only once. The Seattle site enrolled patients during active infection and followed them longitudinally.

Sample: peripheral blood. This receptor was obtained from a man in his forties or fifties with COVID-19, enrolled during active disease. The chain is built from TRBV2 and TRBJ1-2; TRBD1 matches at 8 bases. The DNA for the CDR3 is TGTGCCAGCAGTGCGACAGGGGACCCTAACCCCTATGGCTACACCTTC. Amino acids: CASSATGDPNPYGYTF.